The 9 T cell receptor beta chains below were found in one sample sequenced in a study of CD8 T cells in ankylosing spondylitis. Findings and limits, study-wide: A TCR beta motif of seven or eight highly homologous variants appeared characteristic of ankylosing spondylitis blood.

These receptors are not linked to any known antigen. MiXCR, applied by TCRdb to the 5' RACE reads, yields one record per CDR3 protein. The table includes about 220,000 distinct CDR3 sequences, around 6.6% detected once. The sequenced sample consisted of blood, either unsorted or a sorted T cell fraction (not recorded which). The receptors here all came from a male donor with ankylosing spondylitis.

This clonotype was recorded at least ten times. This chain connects TRBV11-2 to TRBJ2-7; 9 bases are a match to TRBD1. Trimming at V came to 1 base and at J to 9 bases, leaving 7 bases not matched to a gene. The CDR3 covers 14 residues. Per germline, CDR1 SGHAT and CDR2 FQNNGV. The CDR3 reads CASSLVLGTGRQYF. The CDR3 region has the DNA TGTGCCAGCAGCTTAGTTTTGGGGACAGGGAGGCAGTACTTC.

The chain has TRBV7-8 and TRBJ2-7; no definite D call. CDR1 and CDR2 (germline): SGHVS, FQNEAQ. With 1 base removed from V and 7 bases from J, the gap between germline ends came to 14 bases. The CDR3 has 14 amino acids. The CDR3 is CASSLEVRAGEQYF. In DNA, the CDR3 is TGTGCCAGCAGCTTAGAGGTTCGAGCTGGGGAGCAGTACTTC.

This clonotype was picked up many times. The chain has TRBV6-1 and TRBJ2-3; D not certain. Germline CDR1 and CDR2: MNHNS and SASEGT. This CDR3 comprises 17 residues. V was trimmed by 0 bases and J by 3 bases, leaving 16 bases between them. This CDR3 is CASSEALEGWMTDTQYF. In DNA, the CDR3 is TGTGCCAGCAGTGAAGCGCTGGAAGGATGGATGACAGATACGCAGTATTTT.

The J gene is TRBJ1-2, the V gene TRBV9; 9 bases line up with TRBD1. The CDR3 covers 17 residues. Germline assignment: CDR1 SGDLS and CDR2 YYNGEE. V was pared by 0 bases and J by 6 bases, with 12 bases of the junction left unmatched. The CDR3 coding sequence is TGTGCCAGCAGCGTAGACCCCGGGACAGGGTTTCATGATGGCTACACCTTC. Its protein is CASSVDPGTGFHDGYTF. The full variable domain, in which reference TRBV9 and TRBJ1-2 provide the parts outside the CDR3, is DSGVTQTPKHLITATGQRVTLRCSPRSGDLSVYWYQQSLDQGLQFLIQYYNGEERAKGNILERFSAQQFPDLHSELNLSSLELGDSALYFCASSVDPGTGFHDGYTFGSGTRLTVV.

This clonotype was counted at least ten times. The rearrangement joins TRBV2 to TRBJ2-5; TRBD1 or TRBD2 may be the D gene (5 bases each). V was pared by 7 bases and J by 5 bases, with 20 bases between. The length of the CDR3 is 15 residues. Germline V lookup: CDR1 SNHLY, CDR2 FYNNEI. The CDR3 DNA reads TGTGCCAGCATGGTTAGAGGGGTGGTAGTCGAGACCCAGTACTTC. Its translation is CASMVRGVVVETQYF.

The V call is TRBV28, the J call TRBJ2-2; D uncertain. Germline CDR1 MDHEN, CDR2 SYDVKM. V lost 6 bases to trimming and J lost 4 bases, with 18 bases between them. CDR3 length: 16 residues. This CDR3 is CASRDRGIGLTGELFF. CDR3 nucleotide sequence: TGTGCCAGCAGGGACCGAGGCATTGGGCTCACCGGGGAGCTGTTTTTT.

This clonotype was seen at least ten times. The rearrangement links TRBV5-5 to TRBJ2-1; D unclear. Looked up from germline, CDR1 is SGHKS and CDR2 is YYEKEE (reference sequence). The CDR3 loop spans 12 amino acids. Trimming removed 4 bases at V and 9 bases at J, with 11 bases between. The CDR3 reads CASSPRMGEQFF. The CDR3 nucleotides read TGTGCCAGCAGCCCTAGGATGGGTGAGCAGTTCTTC.

This clonotype showed up many times. The gene calls are TRBV6-2 or TRBV6-3 and TRBJ1-5, with D possibly being TRBD1 (6 bases). Trimming took off 7 bases at V and 4 bases at J, with 20 bases between the two ends. CDR1 MNHEY and CDR2 SVGEGT come from the germline V gene. The CDR3 extends over 16 amino acids. CDR3 nucleotides: TGTGCCAGCATTTCGCCCCGGAGGGGGGAGAATCAGCCCCAGCATTTT. This translates into CASISPRRGENQPQHF.

In this sample, this clonotype turned up many times. This sequence joins TRBV6-2 or TRBV6-3 and TRBJ1-3, with unresolved D. Germline assignment: CDR1 MNHEY and CDR2 SVGEGT. The CDR3 contains 15 residues. Trimming stripped 1 base from V and 0 bases from J, with 7 bases between. This CDR3 is CASSYLRYSGNTIYF. The CDR3 bases are TGTGCCAGCAGTTACTTACGATACTCTGGAAACACCATATATTTT.